The next 9 T cell receptor beta chains were all read from a single sample in a study of CD8+CD57+ T cells in acquired aplastic anemia. Before being chosen for sequencing, patients had shown CD8+CD57+ cell expansion by flow cytometry. Genomic DNA provided the template from which TCR beta VDJ and CDR3 profiles were obtained. TCRdb re-analysed the reads in MiXCR, keeping a single row per CDR3 protein. Seen here are approximately 100,000 distinct CDR3 sequences, about 63% observed once, and the top ten hold about 60%. What was sequenced was sorted CD4+, CD8+, or CD8+CD57+ T cells (not recorded which) from PBMCs. The receptors were sampled from a human donor with aplastic anemia.

By sample share, this clonotype is medium-sized (0.01 to 0.1%). The chain has TRBV5-4 and TRBJ1-2; no definite D call. The CDR3 has 13 amino acids. Looked up from germline, CDR1 is SGHNT and CDR2 is YYREEE (reference sequence). Trimming took off 1 base at V and 5 bases at J, with 9 bases between the two ends. The CDR3 is CASSLNPTYGYTF. The CDR3, as DNA: TGTGCCAGCAGCTTGAATCCGACTTATGGCTACACCTTC.

The V call is TRBV2, the J call TRBJ2-5; tentatively, D is TRBD1 (6 bases). The V gene lost 7 bases and the J gene lost 4 bases, with 13 bases spanning the gap. CDR1 is SNHLY and CDR2 is FYNNEI in the germline V gene. This CDR3 spans 13 amino acids. The CDR3 loop is CASIFQGSETQYF. In nucleotides, the CDR3 is TGTGCCAGCATTTTTCAGGGGTCAGAGACCCAGTACTTC. The full variable domain, rest sourced from reference TRBV2 and TRBJ2-5, is EPEVTQTPSHQVTQMGQEVILRCVPISNHLYFYWYRQILGQKVEFLVSFYNNEISEKSEIFDDQFSVERPDGSNFTLKIRSTKLEDSAMYFCASIFQGSETQYFGPGTRLLVL.

The chain couples TRBV20-1 to TRBJ2-3; a weak D match, TRBD2 (6 bases). The CDR3 is made up of 13 amino acids. Germline CDR1 is DFQATT and CDR2 is SNEGSKA (reference sequence). V lost 7 bases and J 5 bases, leaving 16 bases between the germline ends. This chain's CDR3 is CSVGGALIDTQYF. The CDR3 DNA is TGCAGTGTTGGCGGGGCGTTGATAGATACGCAGTATTTT.

The sample holds many counts of this clonotype. The chain couples TRBV27 to TRBJ2-5; D is uncertain. V was trimmed by 6 bases and J by 5 bases, leaving 13 bases between them. The CDR3 sequence is 13 residues long. Per the germline V gene, CDR1 is MNHEY and CDR2 is SMNVEV (reference sequence). Here the CDR3 DNA reads TGTGCCAGCAGCCGAGGTTGGTTGGAGACCCAGTACTTC. This translates into CASSRGWLETQYF.

The CDR3 coding sequence is TGCAGTGCTAGGGGGCGCCTGCTCGCGAACACCGGGGAGCTGTTTTTT. Encoded protein: CSARGRLLANTGELFF. V gene TRBV20-1 combines with J gene TRBJ2-2; maybe TRBD1 (5 bases). This CDR3 has 16 residues. Germline V gives CDR1 DFQATT, CDR2 SNEGSKA (reference sequence). V lost 3 bases and J lost 0, with 14 bases in between.

This clonotype was seen only a few times. This rearrangement joins TRBV2 to TRBJ1-6; the D gene is possibly TRBD1 (5 bases). Per the germline V gene, CDR1 is SNHLY and CDR2 is FYNNEI. This CDR3 is built from 14 residues. V gave up 1 base and J gave up 8 bases, with 9 bases separating them. CDR3 bases: TGTGCCAGCAGTGAAGGCCAGGGATATTCACCCCTCCACTTT. Translated: CASSEGQGYSPLHF.

Concerning this clonotype itself: A junction boundary mismatches the germline segment, possibly from a read error. This chain connects TRBV29-1 to TRBJ1-1; D remains ambiguous. The CDR3 is 16 residues long. Germline V gene sequence: CDR1 SQVTM, CDR2 ANQGSEA. The CDR3 sequence is CSVGPRFGWENTEALF. The CDR3 DNA is TGCAGCGTTGGCCCGCGCTTTGGTTGGGAGAACACTGAAGCTCTCTTT.

The gene calls are TRBV12-3 or TRBV12-4 and TRBJ2-7; D might be TRBD1 or TRBD2, each matching 5 bases. The CDR3 spans 15 residues. V lost 4 bases to trimming and J lost 2 bases, with 15 bases between them. CDR3 coding DNA: TGTGCCAGCAGTTCAGGGACCGACGGCACCTACGAGCAGTACTTC. Amino acid sequence: CASSSGTDGTYEQYF.

This clonotype was counted many times. The rearrangement joins TRBV7-8 to TRBJ1-2, with 8 bases that match TRBD1. Germline V gives CDR1 SGHVS, CDR2 FQNEAQ. This CDR3 spans 15 amino acids. The junction had 8 bases not matched to a gene; V was cut back by 2 bases and J by 6 bases. For the CDR3, the DNA is TGTGCCAGCAGCTTATGGGTTGCAGGGGGCGATGGCTACACCTTC. Encoded protein: CASSLWVAGGDGYTF.